This T cell receptor beta chain was sequenced during a study of shared clonotypes between healthy human individuals. Findings of the study overall: The four-donor shared clonotypes exceeded non-shared clonotypes in generation probability, with non-shared ones scoring lower. Relative to memory subsets, naive subsets generally showed larger estimated richness.

Per germline, CDR1 KGHSH and CDR2 LQKENI. The CDR3 sequence is 14 residues long. V shed 5 bases and J 2 bases; nucleotides not matched to a gene: 4. The repertoire was sequenced with immunoSEQ multiplex PCR; TCRdb's copy has only in-frame clones and lacks some. Found here are hundreds of thousands of clones, approximately 79% of them singletons; the top ten hold 10%. Concerning this clone: As yet, its antigen is unknown.

Into CD45RA+ naive and CD45RA-negative memory subsets, the CD4+ cells were split. Sequenced sample: memory CD4+ T cells sorted from blood. Documented subset: CD45RA-negative fraction. V and J are TRBV18 and TRBJ1-1, with 8 bases lining up with TRBD1. The sequence came from a man between 25 and 39 years old in good health. The CDR3 nucleotides read TGTGCCAGCTCAGCGGGACAGGCAAACACTGAAGCTTTCTTT. This codes for CASSAGQANTEAFF.